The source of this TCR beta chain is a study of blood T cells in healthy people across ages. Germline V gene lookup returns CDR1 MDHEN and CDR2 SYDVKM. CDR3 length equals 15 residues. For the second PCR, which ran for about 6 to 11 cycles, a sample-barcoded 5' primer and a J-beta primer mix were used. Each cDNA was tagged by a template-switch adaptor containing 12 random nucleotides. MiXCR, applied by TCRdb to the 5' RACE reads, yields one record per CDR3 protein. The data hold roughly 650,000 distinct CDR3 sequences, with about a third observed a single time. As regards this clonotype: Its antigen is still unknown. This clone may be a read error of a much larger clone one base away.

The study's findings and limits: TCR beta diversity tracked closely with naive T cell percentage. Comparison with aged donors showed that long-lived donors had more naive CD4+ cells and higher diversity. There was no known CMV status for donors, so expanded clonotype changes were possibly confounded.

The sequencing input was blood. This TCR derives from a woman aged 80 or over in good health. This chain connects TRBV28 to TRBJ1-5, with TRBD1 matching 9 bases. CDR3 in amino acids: CASSSTGGGNQPEHF. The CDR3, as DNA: TGTGCCAGCAGTTCCACAGGGGGCGGGAATCAGCCCGAGCATTTT.